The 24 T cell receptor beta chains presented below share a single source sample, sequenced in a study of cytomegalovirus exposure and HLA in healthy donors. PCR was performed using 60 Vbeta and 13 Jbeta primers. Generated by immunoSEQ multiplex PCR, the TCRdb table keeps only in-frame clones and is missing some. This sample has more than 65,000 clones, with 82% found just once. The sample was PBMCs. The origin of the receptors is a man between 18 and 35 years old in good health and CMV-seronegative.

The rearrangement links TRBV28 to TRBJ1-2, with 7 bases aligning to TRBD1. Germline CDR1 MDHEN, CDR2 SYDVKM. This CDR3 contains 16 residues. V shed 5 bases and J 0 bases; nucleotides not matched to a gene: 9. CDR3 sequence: CASSPTGLGPNYGYTF. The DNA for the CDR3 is TGTGCCAGCAGTCCGACAGGGTTGGGACCTAACTATGGCTACACCTTC.

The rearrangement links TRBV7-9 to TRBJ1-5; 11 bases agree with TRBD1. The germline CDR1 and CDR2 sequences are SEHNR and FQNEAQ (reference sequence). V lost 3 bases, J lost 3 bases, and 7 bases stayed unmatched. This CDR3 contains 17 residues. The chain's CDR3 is CASSLEPGQGANQPQHF. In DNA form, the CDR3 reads TGTGCCAGCAGCTTGGAACCCGGACAGGGGGCCAATCAGCCCCAGCATTTT.

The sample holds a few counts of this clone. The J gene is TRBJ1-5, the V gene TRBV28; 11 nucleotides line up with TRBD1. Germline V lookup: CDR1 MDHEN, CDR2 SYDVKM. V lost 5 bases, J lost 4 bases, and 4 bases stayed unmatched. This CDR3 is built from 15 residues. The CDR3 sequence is CASSPGTGGNQPQHF. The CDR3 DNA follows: TGTGCCAGCAGTCCCGGGACAGGGGGAAATCAGCCCCAGCATTTT. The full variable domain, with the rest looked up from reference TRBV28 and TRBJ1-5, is DVKVTQSSRYLVKRTGEKVFLECVQDMDHENMFWYRQDPGLGLRLIYFSYDVKMKEKGDIPEGYSVSREKKERFSLILESASTNQTSMYLCASSPGTGGNQPQHFGDGTRLSIL.

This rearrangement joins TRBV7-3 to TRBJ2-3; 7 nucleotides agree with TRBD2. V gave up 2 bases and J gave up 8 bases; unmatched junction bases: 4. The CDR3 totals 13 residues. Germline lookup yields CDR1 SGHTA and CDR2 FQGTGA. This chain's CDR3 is CASSLGGDSTQYF. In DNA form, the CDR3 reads TGTGCCAGCAGCTTAGGGGGGGACTCTACGCAGTATTTT.

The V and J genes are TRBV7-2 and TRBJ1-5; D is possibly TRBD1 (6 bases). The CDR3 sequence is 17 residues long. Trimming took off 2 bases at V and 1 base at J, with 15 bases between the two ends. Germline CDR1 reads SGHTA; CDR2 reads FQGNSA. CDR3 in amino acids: CASSLRVRGGSNQPQHF. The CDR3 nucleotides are TGTGCCAGCAGCTTACGGGTGAGGGGGGGGAGCAATCAGCCCCAGCATTTT. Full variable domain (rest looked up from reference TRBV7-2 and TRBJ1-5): GAGVSQSPSNKVTEKGKDVELRCDPISGHTALYWYRQSLGQGLEFLIYFQGNSAPDKSGLPSDRFSAERTGGSVSTLTIQRTQQEDSAVYLCASSLRVRGGSNQPQHFGDGTRLSIL.

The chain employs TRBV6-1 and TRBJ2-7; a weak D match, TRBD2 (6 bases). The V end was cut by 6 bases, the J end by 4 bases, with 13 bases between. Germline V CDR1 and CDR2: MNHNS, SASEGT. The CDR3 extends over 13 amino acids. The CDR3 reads CASRKGLLYEQYF. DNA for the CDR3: TGTGCCAGCAGGAAGGGACTCTTGTACGAGCAGTACTTC.

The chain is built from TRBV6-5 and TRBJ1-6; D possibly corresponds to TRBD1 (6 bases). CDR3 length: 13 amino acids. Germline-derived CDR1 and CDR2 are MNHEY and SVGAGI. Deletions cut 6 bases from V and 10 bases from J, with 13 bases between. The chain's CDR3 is CASRLARGSPLHF. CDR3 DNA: TGTGCCAGCAGACTCGCAAGGGGGTCACCCCTCCACTTT.

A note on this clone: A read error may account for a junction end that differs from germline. Here the CDR3 reads CVSRAKDRARGTGELFF. The CDR3 DNA reads as TGTGTCAGCAGAGCGAAGGACAGGGCCCGTGGCACCGGGGAGCTGTTTTTT. The chain has TRBV7-9 and TRBJ2-2, with 8 bases lining up with TRBD1. Germline values: CDR1 SEHNR, CDR2 FQNEAQ (reference sequence). The CDR3 is 17 amino acids. The full variable domain, its missing parts supplied by reference TRBV7-9 and TRBJ2-2, is DTGVSQNPRHKITKRGQNVTFRCDPISEHNRLYWYRQTLGQGPEFLTYFQNEAQLEKSRLLSDRFSAERPKGSFSTLEIQRTEQGDSAMYLCVSRAKDRARGTGELFFGEGSRLTVL.

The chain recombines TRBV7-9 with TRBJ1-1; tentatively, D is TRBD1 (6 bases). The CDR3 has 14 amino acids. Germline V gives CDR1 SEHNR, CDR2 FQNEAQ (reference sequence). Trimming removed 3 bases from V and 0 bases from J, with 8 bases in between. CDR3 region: CASSFDRLNTEAFF. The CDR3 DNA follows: TGTGCCAGCAGCTTCGACAGGTTGAACACTGAAGCTTTCTTT.

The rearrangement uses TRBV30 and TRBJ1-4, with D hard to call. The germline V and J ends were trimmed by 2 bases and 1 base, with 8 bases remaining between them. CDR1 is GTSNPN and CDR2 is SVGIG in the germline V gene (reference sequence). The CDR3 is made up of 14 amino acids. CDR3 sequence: CAWSPGRTNEKLFF. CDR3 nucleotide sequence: TGTGCCTGGAGTCCGGGAAGAACTAATGAAAAACTGTTTTTT. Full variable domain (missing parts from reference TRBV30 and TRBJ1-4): SQTIHQWPATLVQPVGSPLSLECTVEGTSNPNLYWYRQAAGRGLQLLFYSVGIGQISSEVPQNLSASRPQDRQFILSSKKLLLSDSGFYLCAWSPGRTNEKLFFGSGTQLSVL.

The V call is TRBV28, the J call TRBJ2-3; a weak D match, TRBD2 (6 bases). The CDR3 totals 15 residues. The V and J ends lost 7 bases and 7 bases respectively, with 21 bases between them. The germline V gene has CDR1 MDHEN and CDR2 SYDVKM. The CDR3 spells CASTPGVRASHTQYF. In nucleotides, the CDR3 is TGTGCCAGCACCCCGGGGGTTCGAGCGTCTCATACGCAGTATTTT.

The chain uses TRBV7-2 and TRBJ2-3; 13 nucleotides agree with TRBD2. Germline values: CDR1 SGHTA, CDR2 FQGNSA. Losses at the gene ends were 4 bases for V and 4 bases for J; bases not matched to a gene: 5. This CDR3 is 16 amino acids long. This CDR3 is CASSSSGTSGADTQYF. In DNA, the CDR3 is TGTGCCAGCAGCTCCTCCGGGACTAGCGGGGCAGATACGCAGTATTTT. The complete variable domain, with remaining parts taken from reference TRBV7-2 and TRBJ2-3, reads GAGVSQSPSNKVTEKGKDVELRCDPISGHTALYWYRQSLGQGLEFLIYFQGNSAPDKSGLPSDRFSAERTGGSVSTLTIQRTQQEDSAVYLCASSSSGTSGADTQYFGPGTRLTVL.

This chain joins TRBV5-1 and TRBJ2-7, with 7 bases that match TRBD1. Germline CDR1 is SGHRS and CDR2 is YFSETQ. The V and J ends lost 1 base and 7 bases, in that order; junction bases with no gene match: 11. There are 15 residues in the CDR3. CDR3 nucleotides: TGCGCCAGCAGCTTGAAGGGACAGCCTCTCAGAGAGCAGTACTTC. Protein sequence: CASSLKGQPLREQYF.

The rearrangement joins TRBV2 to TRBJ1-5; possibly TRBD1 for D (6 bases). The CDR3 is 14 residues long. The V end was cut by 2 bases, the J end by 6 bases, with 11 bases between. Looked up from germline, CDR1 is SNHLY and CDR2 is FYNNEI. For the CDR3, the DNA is TGTGCCAGCAGTGAACAGGGGTCCGTTCAGCCCCAGCATTTT. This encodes CASSEQGSVQPQHF.

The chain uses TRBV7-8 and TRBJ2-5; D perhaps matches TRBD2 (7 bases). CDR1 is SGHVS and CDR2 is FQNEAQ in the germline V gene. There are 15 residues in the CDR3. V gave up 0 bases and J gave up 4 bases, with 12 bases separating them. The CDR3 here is CASSLAAGEGETQYF. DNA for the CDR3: TGTGCCAGCAGCTTAGCAGCAGGGGAGGGAGAGACCCAGTACTTC. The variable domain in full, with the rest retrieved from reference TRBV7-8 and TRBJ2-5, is GAGVSQSPRYKVAKRGQDVALRCDPISGHVSLFWYQQALGQGPEFLTYFQNEAQLDKSGLPSDRFFAERPEGSVSTLKIQRTQQEDSAVYLCASSLAAGEGETQYFGPGTRLLVL.

CDR3 region: CASSYRRSTEAFF. CDR3 bases: TGTGCCAGCAGTTACAGGCGTAGCACTGAAGCTTTCTTT. The chain has TRBV28 and TRBJ1-1; D is perhaps TRBD1 (5 bases). Trimming took 4 bases from V and 4 from J, leaving 10 bases between them. This CDR3 has 13 residues. The germline V gene has CDR1 MDHEN and CDR2 SYDVKM.

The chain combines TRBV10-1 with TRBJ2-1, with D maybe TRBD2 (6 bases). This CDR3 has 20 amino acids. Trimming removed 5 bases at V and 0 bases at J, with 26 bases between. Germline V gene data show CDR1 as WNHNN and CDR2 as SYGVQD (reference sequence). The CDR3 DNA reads TGCGCCAGCAGTACCAGAAGGGGCCAGCCTAGCGCGAGCTCCTACAATGAGCAGTTCTTC. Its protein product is CASSTRRGQPSASSYNEQFF.

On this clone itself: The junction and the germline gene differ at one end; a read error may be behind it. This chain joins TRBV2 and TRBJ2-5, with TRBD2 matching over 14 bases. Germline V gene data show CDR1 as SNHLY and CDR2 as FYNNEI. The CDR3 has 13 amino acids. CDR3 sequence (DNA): TGTGCCAGCAGTAAAGGACTAGCGGGGGGCTGGCACTTC. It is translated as CASSKGLAGGWHF.

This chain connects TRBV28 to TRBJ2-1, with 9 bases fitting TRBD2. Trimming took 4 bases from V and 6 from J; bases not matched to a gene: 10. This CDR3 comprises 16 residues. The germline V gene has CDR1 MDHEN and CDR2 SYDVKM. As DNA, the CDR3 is TGTGCCAGCAGTTCCTCGCGAGCGGGAGGTTTCAATGAGCAGTTCTTC. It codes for CASSSSRAGGFNEQFF.

The CDR3 here is CASSQYQGRSGNEQFF. The CDR3 DNA reads as TGTGCCAGCAGCCAATACCAGGGTAGATCTGGAAATGAGCAGTTCTTC. This chain uses TRBV16 with TRBJ2-1; a weak D match, TRBD1 (5 bases). CDR1 KGHSY and CDR2 FQNENV come from the germline V gene. The CDR3 is made up of 16 amino acids. Deletions cut 1 base from V and 7 bases from J, with 17 bases between.

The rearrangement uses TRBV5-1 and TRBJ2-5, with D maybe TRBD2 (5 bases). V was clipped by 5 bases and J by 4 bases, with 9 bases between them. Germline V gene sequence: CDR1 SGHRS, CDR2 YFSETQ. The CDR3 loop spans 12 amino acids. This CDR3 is CASSWGVETQYF. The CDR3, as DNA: TGCGCCAGCAGTTGGGGAGTAGAGACCCAGTACTTC.

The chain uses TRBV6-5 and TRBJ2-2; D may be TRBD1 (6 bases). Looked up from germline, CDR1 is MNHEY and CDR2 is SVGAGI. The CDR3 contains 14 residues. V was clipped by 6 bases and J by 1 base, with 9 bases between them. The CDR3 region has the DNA TGTGCCAGCAGAATACAGGGGAACACCGGGGAGCTGTTTTTT. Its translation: CASRIQGNTGELFF.

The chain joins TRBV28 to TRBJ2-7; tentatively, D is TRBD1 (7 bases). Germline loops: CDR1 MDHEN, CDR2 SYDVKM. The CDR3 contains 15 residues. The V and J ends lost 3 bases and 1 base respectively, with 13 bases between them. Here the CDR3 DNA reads TGTGCCAGCAGTTTTACCAGGGGGGAGTCCTACGAGCAGTACTTC. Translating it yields CASSFTRGESYEQYF.

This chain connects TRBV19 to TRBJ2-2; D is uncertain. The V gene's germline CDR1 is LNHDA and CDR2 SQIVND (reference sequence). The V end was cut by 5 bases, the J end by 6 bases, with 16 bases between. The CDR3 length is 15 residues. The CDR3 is CASSPTGRVAGELFF. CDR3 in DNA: TGTGCCAGTAGTCCGACTGGTCGCGTCGCCGGGGAGCTGTTTTTT.